In its sample, the clone carrying this TCR beta chain was seen a few times. The antigen is not known. The source of the sample is a study of metastatic and nonmetastatic thyroid tumors. Until they underwent thyroid surgery, no patient had received any treatment. Points from the study as a whole: It was reported that TCR beta diversity was significantly higher in malignant thyroid tumors than benign nodules, in blood and tumor.

V dropped 6 bases and J dropped 5 bases, with 10 bases sitting between them. There are 12 residues in the CDR3. The germline V gene encodes CDR1 MNHEY and CDR2 SMNVEV (reference sequence). TCRdb re-processed the PCR reads through MiXCR. The sample has some 19,000 clones; about 30% are singletons. The receptor comes from a female donor with papillary thyroid cancer or a benign thyroid nodule (not recorded which). Some clones in this sample may be carry-over from other donors' samples. The gene calls are TRBV27 and TRBJ1-2; no clear D. Sequenced input: adjacent normal tissue. CDR3 bases: TGTGCCAGCAGCACCCCGGGATATGGCTACACCTTC. It translates to CASSTPGYGYTF.